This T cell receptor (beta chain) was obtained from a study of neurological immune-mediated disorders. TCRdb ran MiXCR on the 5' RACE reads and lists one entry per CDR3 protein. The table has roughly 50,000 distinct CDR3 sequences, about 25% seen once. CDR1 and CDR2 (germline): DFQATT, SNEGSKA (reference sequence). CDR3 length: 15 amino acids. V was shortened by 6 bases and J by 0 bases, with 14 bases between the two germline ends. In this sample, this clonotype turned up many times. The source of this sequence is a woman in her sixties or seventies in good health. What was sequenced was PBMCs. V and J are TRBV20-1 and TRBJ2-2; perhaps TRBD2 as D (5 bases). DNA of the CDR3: TGCAGTGCCGGGATCCCCGGCGCGAACACCGGGGAGCTGTTTTTT. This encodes CSAGIPGANTGELFF.